Below are 30 T cell receptor beta chains sequenced from a single sample in a study of neurological immune-mediated disorders. MiXCR, applied by TCRdb to the 5' RACE reads, yields one record per CDR3 protein. In the table there are about 46,000 distinct CDR3 sequences, roughly 4% of which are singletons. The specimen was PBMCs. The origin of the receptors is a woman aged 55 to 70 with multiple sclerosis.

The chain recombines TRBV7-2 with TRBJ1-5; no clear D. The CDR3 is made up of 14 amino acids. The ends were cut back, 4 bases at V and 2 bases at J, with 9 bases in the middle. The germline gives CDR1 SGHTA, CDR2 FQGNSA. The CDR3 nucleotides are TGTGCCAGCAGCTCAAATGGGGGCAATCAGCCCCAGCATTTT. It codes for CASSSNGGNQPQHF.

The V call is TRBV10-1, the J call TRBJ1-1, with a weak D call TRBD1 (5 bases). CDR3 length: 14 residues. Germline CDR1 WNHNN, CDR2 SYGVQD (reference sequence). Deletions cut 3 bases from V and 1 base from J, with 9 bases between. The CDR3 nucleotides read TGCGCCAGCAGTGACCCTGGACAGAACACTGAAGCTTTCTTT. Encoded protein: CASSDPGQNTEAFF.

This clonotype was counted at least ten times. This chain uses TRBV5-5 with TRBJ1-6, with unresolved D. The CDR3 is 12 residues long. Per the germline V gene, CDR1 is SGHKS and CDR2 is YYEKEE (reference sequence). V was shortened by 0 bases and J by 6 bases, with 1 base between the two germline ends. CDR3 bases: TGTGCCAGCAGCTTGGGTAATTCACCCCTCCACTTT. Its protein is CASSLGNSPLHF. Full variable domain (outside the CDR3, taken from reference TRBV5-5 and TRBJ1-6): DAGVTQSPTHLIKTRGQQVTLRCSPISGHKSVSWYQQVLGQGPQFIFQYYEKEERGRGNFPDRFSARQFPNYSSELNVNALLLGDSALYLCASSLGNSPLHFGNGTRLTVT.

This clonotype was seen repeatedly, ten times or more. The rearrangement uses TRBV6-6 and TRBJ2-7; D not resolved. V was clipped by 6 bases and J by 5 bases, with 8 bases between them. Germline values: CDR1 MNHNY, CDR2 SVGAGI (reference sequence). The CDR3 has 11 residues. DNA of the CDR3: TGTGCCAGCAGCCATCGCGACGAGCAGTACTTC. Encoded protein: CASSHRDEQYF.

This clonotype was found a few times. The chain recombines TRBV7-2 with TRBJ2-1; D gene uncertain. The V end was cut by 0 bases, the J end by 7 bases, with 10 bases between. There are 14 residues in the CDR3. The germline CDR1 and CDR2 sequences are SGHTA and FQGNSA. In nucleotides, the CDR3 is TGTGCCAGCAGCTTAGCGATCCCGGAAAATGAGCAGTTCTTC. Translating gives CASSLAIPENEQFF.

This clonotype was found many times. The rearrangement uses TRBV28 and TRBJ2-3, with 10 bases matching TRBD1. The germline V gene has CDR1 MDHEN and CDR2 SYDVKM. J was trimmed by 5 bases and V by 6 bases; bases with no gene match: 11. CDR3 length equals 16 residues. The CDR3: CASSPRQGAIGDTQYF. As DNA, the CDR3 is TGTGCCAGCAGCCCCCGACAGGGGGCGATTGGAGATACGCAGTATTTT.

Here the CDR3 DNA reads TGTGCCAGCACCCTTCGGGGGACAGCGAACACCGGGGAGCTGTTTTTT. This codes for CASTLRGTANTGELFF. This rearrangement joins TRBV7-2 to TRBJ2-2; weak D call: TRBD1 (7 bases). The germline V gene has CDR1 SGHTA and CDR2 FQGNSA. The CDR3 length is 16 residues. V was shortened by 7 bases and J by 0 bases, with 15 bases between the two germline ends. Using reference TRBV7-2 and TRBJ2-2 for the parts outside the CDR3, the full variable domain is GAGVSQSPSNKVTEKGKDVELRCDPISGHTALYWYRQSLGQGLEFLIYFQGNSAPDKSGLPSDRFSAERTGGSVSTLTIQRTQQEDSAVYLCASTLRGTANTGELFFGEGSRLTVL.

The V gene is TRBV12-3 or TRBV12-4, the J gene TRBJ1-6, with D maybe TRBD1 (5 bases). The V end lost 5 bases, the J end lost 7 bases, and 12 bases lay between the germline ends. This CDR3 contains 14 residues. CDR3 sequence: CASSVTGRNSPLHF. CDR3 nucleotide sequence: TGTGCCAGCAGTGTGACGGGGCGGAATTCACCCCTCCACTTT.

In its sample, this clonotype was seen many times. This chain connects TRBV5-6 to TRBJ2-7; TRBD1 might be the D (6 bases). CDR3 size: 15 residues. V was trimmed by 2 bases and J by 3 bases, leaving 15 bases between them. CDR1 is SGHDT, CDR2 YYEEEE, per germline. The CDR3 DNA reads as TGTGCCAGCAGCTTTCTACCAGGGGCTAACTACGAGCAGTACTTC. It specifies CASSFLPGANYEQYF.

This chain links TRBV24-1 with TRBJ2-7; maybe TRBD1 (5 bases). The CDR3 is 15 amino acids. V lost 2 bases, J lost 7 bases, and 17 bases lay in between. Germline CDR1 and CDR2: KGHDR and SFDVKD. CDR3 amino acids: CATSDSQGSWREQYF. DNA of the CDR3: TGTGCCACCAGTGATTCCCAGGGTTCTTGGAGAGAGCAGTACTTC.

This clonotype was observed many times. The genes are TRBV15 and TRBJ1-4; D remains ambiguous. Germline V CDR1 and CDR2: LNHNV, YYDKDF (reference sequence). With 0 bases removed from V and 8 bases from J, the gap between germline ends came to 7 bases. There are 13 residues in the CDR3. This CDR3 is CATSRDPGEKLFF. In DNA form, the CDR3 reads TGTGCCACCAGCAGAGACCCCGGGGAAAAACTGTTTTTT.

This clonotype was seen many times. The genes are TRBV20-1 and TRBJ1-1, with 7 bases identical to TRBD1. This CDR3 spans 14 amino acids. Germline V CDR1 and CDR2: DFQATT, SNEGSKA (reference sequence). V lost 5 bases to trimming and J lost 1 base; unmatched junction nucleotides: 7. CDR3 DNA: TGCAGTGCTGCCACAGGGGCAGGGAACACTGAAGCTTTCTTT. This translates into CSAATGAGNTEAFF.

This clonotype was recorded many times. In nucleotides, the CDR3 is TGTGCCACCAGCAGTAAGCGGGGGGTCTCCAATGAGCAGTTCTTC. This sequence encodes CATSSKRGVSNEQFF. The V and J genes are TRBV15 and TRBJ2-1, with 9 bases identical to TRBD2. CDR1 LNHNV and CDR2 YYDKDF come from the germline V gene (reference sequence). Trimming cost V 3 bases and J 6 bases; bases outside gene matches: 6. The CDR3 covers 15 residues.

This clonotype was found many times. V usage is TRBV29-1 and J usage is TRBJ2-1, with a tentative D call TRBD1 (6 bases). This CDR3 contains 16 residues. Germline V gives CDR1 SQVTM, CDR2 ANQGSEA. Trimming left V 4 bases short and J 1 base short, with 17 bases between. DNA for the CDR3: TGCAGCGTTGTCCCCCGGGGCAGGGGATCCTACAATGAGCAGTTCTTC. Amino acid sequence: CSVVPRGRGSYNEQFF.

This clonotype has a count of ten or more. CDR3 bases: TGCAGTGCCCCGTCTAGCGGGAGCTCCTACGAGCAGTACGTC. It encodes CSAPSSGSSYEQYV. This sequence joins TRBV20-1 and TRBJ2-7; 10 positions agree with TRBD2. CDR1 is DFQATT and CDR2 is SNEGSKA in the germline V gene (reference sequence). The V segment lost 6 bases and the J segment 0 bases; nucleotides outside the gene matches: 5. The CDR3 loop spans 14 amino acids.

This clonotype was recorded at least ten times. This chain connects TRBV10-3 to TRBJ1-1; D is ambiguous. Trimming removed 0 bases from V and 0 bases from J, with 8 bases in between. Germline V gives CDR1 ENHRY, CDR2 SYGVKD. The CDR3 has 15 residues. Here the CDR3 DNA reads TGTGCCATCAGTGAGTCAGTAGGCATGAACACTGAAGCTTTCTTT. Its protein product is CAISESVGMNTEAFF.

This clonotype was recorded many times. This chain joins TRBV7-2 and TRBJ1-6; 9 nucleotides match TRBD1. The CDR3 runs to 14 residues. Germline V gene data show CDR1 as SGHTA and CDR2 as FQGNSA. After removal of 5 bases from V and 9 bases from J, the junction contained 5 bases not matched to a gene. CDR3 in DNA: TGTGCCAGCAGCGAACAGGGGGCTGGTTCACCCCTCCACTTT. This codes for CASSEQGAGSPLHF.

At least ten counts were recorded for this clonotype. The chain combines TRBV3-1 with TRBJ1-2; D not certain. CDR1 is LGHDT, CDR2 YNNKEL, per germline (reference sequence). The CDR3 runs to 13 residues. The V and J ends lost 3 bases and 7 bases respectively, with 12 bases between them. The CDR3 bases are TGTGCCAGCAGCCACGGGATCCCGTCTGGCTACACCTTC. It encodes CASSHGIPSGYTF.

The sample holds many counts of this clonotype. J is TRBJ2-1 and V is TRBV5-6, with 10 bases matching TRBD2. Germline CDR1 is SGHDT and CDR2 is YYEEEE. The CDR3 runs 12 residues. V shed 6 bases, J shed 10 bases, and the junction held 4 bases outside the gene matches. For the CDR3, the DNA is TGTGCCAGCAACTTAGCGGGGGGCGAGCAGTTCTTC. Protein: CASNLAGGEQFF.

This clonotype occurred many times. The J gene is TRBJ1-2, the V gene TRBV15; D is ambiguous. Germline loops: CDR1 LNHNV, CDR2 YYDKDF (reference sequence). V was pared by 0 bases and J by 4 bases, with 9 bases between. The CDR3 loop spans 14 amino acids. The DNA of the CDR3 is TGTGCCACCAGCAGAGATATGGTTGTCTATGGCTACACCTTC. This encodes CATSRDMVVYGYTF.

This clonotype has a count of ten or more. V gene TRBV7-2 combines with J gene TRBJ2-7, with 7 nucleotides matching TRBD2. After removal of 4 bases from V and 3 bases from J, the junction contained 9 bases not matched to a gene. The CDR3 loop spans 15 amino acids. Germline CDR1 is SGHTA and CDR2 is FQGNSA. CDR3 nucleotide sequence: TGTGCCAGCAGCTGGGCTAGCGGCTCGCTCTACGAGCAGTACTTC. Protein: CASSWASGSLYEQYF. The variable domain in full, completed from reference TRBV7-2 and TRBJ2-7, reads GAGVSQSPSNKVTEKGKDVELRCDPISGHTALYWYRQSLGQGLEFLIYFQGNSAPDKSGLPSDRFSAERTGGSVSTLTIQRTQQEDSAVYLCASSWASGSLYEQYFGPGTRLTVT.

In this sample, this clonotype turned up many times. The chain has TRBV6-2 or TRBV6-3 and TRBJ2-1, with 8 bases that match TRBD1. Germline V gene data show CDR1 as MNHEY and CDR2 as SVGEGT. CDR3 size: 13 residues. The V gene end was trimmed by 5 bases and the J gene end by 5 bases; junction bases not matched to a gene: 2. The CDR3 spells CASSQDRDNEQFF. CDR3 DNA sequence: TGTGCCAGCAGTCAGGACAGGGACAATGAGCAGTTCTTC.

In its sample, this clonotype was seen many times. This chain connects TRBV15 to TRBJ2-3, with D unresolved. Germline V gene data show CDR1 as LNHNV and CDR2 as YYDKDF (reference sequence). CDR3 size: 12 residues. Trimming took off 3 bases at V and 7 bases at J, with 8 bases between the two ends. This chain's CDR3 is CATSSGPNTQYF. CDR3 coding DNA: TGTGCCACCAGCAGCGGGCCAAATACGCAGTATTTT.

This clonotype was seen at least ten times. The chain carries TRBV3-1 and TRBJ2-3; D uncertain. V gave up 0 bases and J gave up 1 base, with 11 bases separating them. The CDR3 has 16 residues. Germline loops: CDR1 LGHDT, CDR2 YNNKEL (reference sequence). The chain's CDR3 is CASSQEWSLGTDTQYF. As DNA, the CDR3 is TGTGCCAGCAGCCAAGAATGGTCCCTCGGCACAGATACGCAGTATTTT.

This clonotype showed up many times. The chain has TRBV20-1 and TRBJ2-7; TRBD1 matches at 9 bases. Trimming removed 4 bases from V and 2 bases from J; junction bases left unmatched: 3. The CDR3 runs to 13 residues. Germline V gene sequence: CDR1 DFQATT, CDR2 SNEGSKA (reference sequence). CDR3 in amino acids: CSANRQGAYEQYF. The CDR3 DNA reads as TGCAGTGCTAACAGACAGGGGGCCTACGAGCAGTACTTC.

The chain recombines TRBV5-6 with TRBJ2-7; no definite D call. This CDR3 region has 13 residues. Between the trimmed V and J ends, which lost 0 bases and 3 bases, there was a span of 7 bases. The germline V gene encodes CDR1 SGHDT and CDR2 YYEEEE. CDR3 protein: CASSLVDNYEQYF. CDR3 DNA sequence: TGTGCCAGCAGCTTGGTGGATAACTACGAGCAGTACTTC.

This clonotype was counted many times. Its ends do not fully match the called genes, so a read error is possible. J is TRBJ1-5 and V is TRBV10-1, with no clear D. Germline CDR1 is WNHNN and CDR2 is SYGVQD (reference sequence). The CDR3 sequence is 9 residues long. In nucleotides, the CDR3 is TGCGCCAGAAATCAGCCCCAGAATTTT. Its translation is CARNQPQNF.

This clonotype was found many times. The V call is TRBV20-1, the J call TRBJ2-1; 11 positions agree with TRBD2. The CDR3 is 16 residues long. The germline V gene encodes CDR1 DFQATT and CDR2 SNEGSKA (reference sequence). V lost 0 bases to trimming and J lost 7 bases; unmatched junction nucleotides: 8. DNA for the CDR3: TGCAGTGCTAGAGACCCCACTAGCGGGAGTAGGAATGAGCAGTTCTTC. It yields the protein CSARDPTSGSRNEQFF.

The chain couples TRBV10-3 to TRBJ2-3; TRBD2 matches 8 bases. This CDR3 is built from 18 residues. The germline V gene encodes CDR1 ENHRY and CDR2 SYGVKD. V was clipped by 2 bases and J by 2 bases; unmatched bases: 12. In DNA, the CDR3 is TGTGCCATCAGTGAGAGGGTTCAGGGTAGCGGGACCACAGATACGCAGTATTTT. It yields the protein CAISERVQGSGTTDTQYF.

This clonotype was counted ten times or more. J is TRBJ1-2 and V is TRBV6-6, with a tentative D call TRBD1 (6 bases). With 6 bases removed from V and 7 bases from J, the gap between germline ends came to 12 bases. CDR3 length: 12 residues. Germline V CDR1 and CDR2: MNHNY, SVGAGI (reference sequence). Here the CDR3 reads CASSPRTAGYTF. DNA of the CDR3: TGTGCCAGCAGCCCCCGGACAGCTGGCTACACCTTC.